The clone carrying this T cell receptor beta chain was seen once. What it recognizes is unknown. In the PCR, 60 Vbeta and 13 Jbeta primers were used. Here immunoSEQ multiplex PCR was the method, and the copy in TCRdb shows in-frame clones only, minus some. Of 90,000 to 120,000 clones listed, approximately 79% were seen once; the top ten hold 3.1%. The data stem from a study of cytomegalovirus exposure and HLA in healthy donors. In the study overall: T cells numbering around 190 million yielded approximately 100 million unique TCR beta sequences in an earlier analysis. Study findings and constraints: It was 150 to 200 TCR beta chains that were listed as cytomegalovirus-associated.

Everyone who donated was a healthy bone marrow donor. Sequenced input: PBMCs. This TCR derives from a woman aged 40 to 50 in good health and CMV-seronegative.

CDR3 sequence: CASSSRGLVGTDTQYF. As DNA, the CDR3 is TGTGCCAGCAGCTCCAGGGGGTTGGTTGGCACAGATACGCAGTATTTT. This chain uses TRBV7-9 with TRBJ2-3, with 7 bases identical to TRBD1. Germline loops: CDR1 SEHNR, CDR2 FQNEAQ (reference sequence). The CDR3 sequence is 16 residues long. V shed 4 bases, J shed 1 base, and the junction held 8 bases outside the gene matches. The variable domain in full, completed from reference TRBV7-9 and TRBJ2-3, reads DTGVSQNPRHKITKRGQNVTFRCDPISEHNRLYWYRQTLGQGPEFLTYFQNEAQLEKSRLLSDRFSAERPKGSFSTLEIQRTEQGDSAMYLCASSSRGLVGTDTQYFGPGTRLTVL.